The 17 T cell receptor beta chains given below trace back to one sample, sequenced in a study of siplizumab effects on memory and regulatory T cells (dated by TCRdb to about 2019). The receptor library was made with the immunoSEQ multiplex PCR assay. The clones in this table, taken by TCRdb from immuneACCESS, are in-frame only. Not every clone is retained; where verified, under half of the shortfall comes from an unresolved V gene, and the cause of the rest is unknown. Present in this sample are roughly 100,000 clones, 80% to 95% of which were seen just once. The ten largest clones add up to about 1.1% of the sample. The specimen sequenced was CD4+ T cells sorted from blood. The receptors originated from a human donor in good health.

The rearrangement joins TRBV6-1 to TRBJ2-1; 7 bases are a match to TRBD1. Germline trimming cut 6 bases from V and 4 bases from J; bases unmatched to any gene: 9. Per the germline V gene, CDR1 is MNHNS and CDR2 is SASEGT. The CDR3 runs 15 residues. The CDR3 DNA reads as TGTGCCAGCAGGGTCAGGGACAGCCTTTACAATGAGCAGTTCTTC. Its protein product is CASRVRDSLYNEQFF.

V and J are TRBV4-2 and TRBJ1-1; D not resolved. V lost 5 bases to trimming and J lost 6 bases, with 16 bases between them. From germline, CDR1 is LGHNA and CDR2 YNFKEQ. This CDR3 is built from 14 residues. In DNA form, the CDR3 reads TGTGCCAGCAGCTTCTCGGGAGGGTACGCTGAAGCTTTCTTT. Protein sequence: CASSFSGGYAEAFF.

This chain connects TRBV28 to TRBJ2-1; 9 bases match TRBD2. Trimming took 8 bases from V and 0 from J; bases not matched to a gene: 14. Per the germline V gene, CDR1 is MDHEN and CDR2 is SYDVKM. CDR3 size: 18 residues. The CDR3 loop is CASSRISGSLDSYNEQFF. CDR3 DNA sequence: TGTGCCAGCTCTAGGATTAGCGGGAGCCTAGACTCCTACAATGAGCAGTTCTTC.

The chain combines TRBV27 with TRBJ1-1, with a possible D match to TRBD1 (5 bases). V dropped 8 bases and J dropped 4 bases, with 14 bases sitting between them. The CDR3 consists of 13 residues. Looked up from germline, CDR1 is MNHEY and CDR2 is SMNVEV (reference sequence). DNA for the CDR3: TGTGCCAGCCGAAGAACGGGGGGCACTGAAGCTTTCTTT. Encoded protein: CASRRTGGTEAFF.

In DNA form, the CDR3 reads TGTGCCAGCAGCAAGGGACAGGGAAGTGAAAAACTGTTTTTT. Translated, it gives CASSKGQGSEKLFF. V gene TRBV7-6 combines with J gene TRBJ1-4, with 9 nucleotides matching TRBD1. Germline CDR1 reads SGHVS; CDR2 reads FNYEAQ. The trim removed 5 bases at V and 7 bases at J, leaving 5 bases unmatched. The CDR3 runs to 14 residues.

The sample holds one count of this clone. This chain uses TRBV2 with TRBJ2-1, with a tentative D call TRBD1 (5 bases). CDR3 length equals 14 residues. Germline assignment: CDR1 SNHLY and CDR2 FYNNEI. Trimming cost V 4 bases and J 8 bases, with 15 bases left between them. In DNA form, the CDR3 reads TGTGCCAGCAGTGGCTTAGATAGGGGCGATGAGCAGTTCTTC. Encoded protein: CASSGLDRGDEQFF.

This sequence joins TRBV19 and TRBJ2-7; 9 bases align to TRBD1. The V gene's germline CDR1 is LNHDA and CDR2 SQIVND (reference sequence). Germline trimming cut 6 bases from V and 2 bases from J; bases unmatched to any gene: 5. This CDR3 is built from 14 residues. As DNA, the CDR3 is TGTGCCAGTAGGGGGACAGGGAGGACCTACGAGCAGTACTTC. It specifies CASRGTGRTYEQYF.

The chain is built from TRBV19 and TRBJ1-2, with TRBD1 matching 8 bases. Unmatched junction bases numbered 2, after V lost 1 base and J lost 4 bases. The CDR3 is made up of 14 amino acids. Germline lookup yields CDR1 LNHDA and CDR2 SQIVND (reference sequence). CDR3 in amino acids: CASSIAGGGYGYTF. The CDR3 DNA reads TGTGCCAGTAGTATAGCAGGGGGCGGCTATGGCTACACCTTC.

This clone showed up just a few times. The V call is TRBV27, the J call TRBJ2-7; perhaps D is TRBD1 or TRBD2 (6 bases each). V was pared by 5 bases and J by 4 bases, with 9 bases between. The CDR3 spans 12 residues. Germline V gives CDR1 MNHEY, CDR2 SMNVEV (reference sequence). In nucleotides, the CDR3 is TGTGCCAGCAGTAGGGGGGATTACGAGCAGTACTTC. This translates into CASSRGDYEQYF.

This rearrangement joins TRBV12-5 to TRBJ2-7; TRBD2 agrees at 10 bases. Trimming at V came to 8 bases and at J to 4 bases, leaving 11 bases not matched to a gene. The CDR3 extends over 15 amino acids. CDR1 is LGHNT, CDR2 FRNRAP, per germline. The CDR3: CASRAGGPTWYEQYF. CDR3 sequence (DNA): TGTGCTAGTCGAGCGGGAGGGCCCACCTGGTACGAGCAGTACTTC.

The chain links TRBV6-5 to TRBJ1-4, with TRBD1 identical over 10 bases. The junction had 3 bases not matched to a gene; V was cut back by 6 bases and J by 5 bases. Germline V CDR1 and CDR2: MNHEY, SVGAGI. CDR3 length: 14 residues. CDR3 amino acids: CASSPDRGNEKLFF. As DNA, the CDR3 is TGTGCCAGCAGCCCGGACAGGGGGAATGAAAAACTGTTTTTT.

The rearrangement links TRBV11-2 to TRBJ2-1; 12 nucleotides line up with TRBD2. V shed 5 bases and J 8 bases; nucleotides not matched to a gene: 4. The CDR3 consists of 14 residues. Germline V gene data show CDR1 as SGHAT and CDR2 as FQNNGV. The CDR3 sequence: CASSPSGRAHEQFF. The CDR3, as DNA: TGTGCCAGCAGCCCTAGCGGGAGGGCCCATGAGCAGTTCTTC. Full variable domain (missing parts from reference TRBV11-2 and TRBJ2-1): EAGVAQSPRYKIIEKRQSVAFWCNPISGHATLYWYQQILGQGPKLLIQFQNNGVVDDSQLPKDRFSAERLKGVDSTLKIQPAKLEDSAVYLCASSPSGRAHEQFFGPGTRLTVL.

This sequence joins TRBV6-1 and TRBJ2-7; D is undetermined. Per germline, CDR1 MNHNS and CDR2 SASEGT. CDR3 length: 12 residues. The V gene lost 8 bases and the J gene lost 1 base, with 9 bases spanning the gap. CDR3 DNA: TGTGCCAGCCAGATCGGGTCCTACGAGCAGTACTTC. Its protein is CASQIGSYEQYF.

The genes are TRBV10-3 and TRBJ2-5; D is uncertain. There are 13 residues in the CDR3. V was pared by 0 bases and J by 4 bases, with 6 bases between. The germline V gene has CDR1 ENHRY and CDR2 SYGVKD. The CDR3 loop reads CAISESSPETQYF. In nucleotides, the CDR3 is TGTGCCATCAGTGAGTCCAGTCCAGAGACCCAGTACTTC.

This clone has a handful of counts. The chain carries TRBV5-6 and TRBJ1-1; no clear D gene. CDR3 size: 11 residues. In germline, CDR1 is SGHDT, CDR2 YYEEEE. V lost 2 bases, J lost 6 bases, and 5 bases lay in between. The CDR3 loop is CASSLGSEAFF. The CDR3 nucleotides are TGTGCCAGCAGCTTAGGATCTGAAGCTTTCTTT. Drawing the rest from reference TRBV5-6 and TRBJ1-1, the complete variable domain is DAGVTQSPTHLIKTRGQQVTLRCSPKSGHDTVSWYQQALGQGPQFIFQYYEEEERQRGNFPDRFSGHQFPNYSSELNVNALLLGDSALYLCASSLGSEAFFGQGTRLTVV.

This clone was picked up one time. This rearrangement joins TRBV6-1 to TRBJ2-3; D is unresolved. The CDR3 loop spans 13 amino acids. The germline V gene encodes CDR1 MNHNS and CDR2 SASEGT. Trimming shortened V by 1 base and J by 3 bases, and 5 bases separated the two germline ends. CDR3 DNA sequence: TGTGCCAGCAGTGAAGAATGGACAGATACGCAGTATTTT. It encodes CASSEEWTDTQYF.

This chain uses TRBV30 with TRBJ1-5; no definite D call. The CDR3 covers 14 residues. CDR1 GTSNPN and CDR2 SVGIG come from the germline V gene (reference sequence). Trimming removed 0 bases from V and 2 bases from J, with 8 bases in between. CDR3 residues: CAWSVAVGNQPQHF. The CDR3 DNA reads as TGTGCCTGGAGTGTCGCAGTGGGCAATCAGCCCCAGCATTTT.